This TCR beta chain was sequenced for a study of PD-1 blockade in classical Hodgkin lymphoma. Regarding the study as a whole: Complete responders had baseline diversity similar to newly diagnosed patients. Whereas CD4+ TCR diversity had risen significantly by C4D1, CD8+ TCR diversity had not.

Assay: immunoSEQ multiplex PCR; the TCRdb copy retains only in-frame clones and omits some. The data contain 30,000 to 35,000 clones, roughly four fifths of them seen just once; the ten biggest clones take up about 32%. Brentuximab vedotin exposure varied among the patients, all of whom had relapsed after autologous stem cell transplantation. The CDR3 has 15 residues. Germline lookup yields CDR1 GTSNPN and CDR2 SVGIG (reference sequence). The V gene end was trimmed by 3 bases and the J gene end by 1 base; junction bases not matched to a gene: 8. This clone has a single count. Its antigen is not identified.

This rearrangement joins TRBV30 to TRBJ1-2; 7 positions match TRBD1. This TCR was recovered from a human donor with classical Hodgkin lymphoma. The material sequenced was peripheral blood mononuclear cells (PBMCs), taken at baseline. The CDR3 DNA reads TGTGCCTGGAGATTTGGGACAGTCCTTAACTATGGCTACACCTTC. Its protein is CAWRFGTVLNYGYTF.